The clone carrying this T cell receptor beta chain was seen a few times. The antigen is unknown. TCRdb analysed the 5' RACE reads with MiXCR anew, one entry per CDR3 protein. The sample contains hundreds of thousands of distinct CDR3 sequences, 25% to 30% of which appear only once. The V end lost 6 bases, the J end lost 0 bases, and 12 bases lay between the germline ends. CDR1 and CDR2 from the germline V gene are MNHEY and SVGEGT. The CDR3 is made up of 14 amino acids. These data are taken from a study of T-cell memory formation after mild COVID-19. Study conclusions and caveats: The main location of contracting CD4+ clones was CM and EM, and that of contracting CD8+ clones was EMRA. SARS-CoV-2 specificity was not confirmed for second-wave clones peaking on day 37. CD4+ bias marked clones expanding day 15 to 37, unlike balanced contracting clones.

Material: PBMCs or a T cell subset sorted from them (not recorded which). The chain employs TRBV6-2 or TRBV6-3 and TRBJ2-7; D possibly corresponds to TRBD2 (5 bases). The receptor's source is an adult woman who had mild COVID-19 (a few samples of this study predate the infection). Cell type and time point are not known. For the CDR3, the DNA is TGTGCCAGCAGCTCCGAGGGAACCTCCTACGAGCAGTACTTC. Its translation is CASSSEGTSYEQYF.